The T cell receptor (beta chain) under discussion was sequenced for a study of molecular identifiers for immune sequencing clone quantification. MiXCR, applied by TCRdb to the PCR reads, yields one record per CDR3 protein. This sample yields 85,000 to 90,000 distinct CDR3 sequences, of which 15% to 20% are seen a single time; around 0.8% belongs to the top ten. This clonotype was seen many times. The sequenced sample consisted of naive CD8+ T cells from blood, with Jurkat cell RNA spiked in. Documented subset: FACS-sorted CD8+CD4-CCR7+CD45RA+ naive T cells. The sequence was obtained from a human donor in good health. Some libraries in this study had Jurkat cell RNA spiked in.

The CDR3 DNA is TGTGCCAGCAGCTTACCCCCGGCCAGAACCTACGAGCAGTACTTC. Translated, it gives CASSLPPARTYEQYF. V and J are TRBV7-8 and TRBJ2-7; D uncertain. Germline CDR1 is SGHVS and CDR2 is FQNEAQ. The CDR3 loop spans 15 amino acids. V was clipped by 2 bases and J by 2 bases, with 13 bases between them.